One and the same sample provided the 3 T cell receptor beta chains below, sequenced in a study of blood T cells in healthy people across ages. Next came a second PCR, run for about 7 to 12 cycles, which used a sample-barcoded 5' primer along with a J-beta primer mix. MiXCR, run by TCRdb on the 5' RACE reads, gives a single entry per CDR3 protein. The table includes 600,000 to 800,000 distinct CDR3 sequences, around a fifth detected once. The sequenced material came from blood. These receptors were obtained from a man between 70 and 80 years old in good health.

This clonotype was detected a few times. The chain has TRBV20-1 and TRBJ1-2, with 10 bases that match TRBD1. The CDR3 sequence is 19 residues long. Unmatched junction bases numbered 17, after V lost 1 base and J lost 3 bases. Germline CDR1 and CDR2: DFQATT and SNEGSKA (reference sequence). The DNA of the CDR3 is TGCAGTGCTAGAGTCCAGTTCGATCCCGGGACAGGGGAAGACTATGGCTACACCTTC. This codes for CSARVQFDPGTGEDYGYTF.

This clonotype appeared a few times. V and J are TRBV6-2 or TRBV6-3 and TRBJ1-5; D may be TRBD1 (5 bases). CDR1 and CDR2 (germline): MNHEY, SVGEGT. This CDR3 comprises 14 residues. The V and J ends lost 2 bases and 6 bases respectively, with 11 bases between them. CDR3 sequence: CASSYNSGFQPQHF. The DNA of the CDR3 is TGTGCCAGCAGTTACAACTCAGGGTTTCAGCCCCAGCATTTT.

This clonotype has only a few counts. This sequence joins TRBV10-3 and TRBJ2-5; weak D call: TRBD1 (6 bases). V lost 4 bases and J 3 bases, leaving 9 bases between the germline ends. CDR1 and CDR2 (germline): ENHRY, SYGVKD. The length of the CDR3 is 13 residues. The CDR3 loop reads CAISGGQKETQYF. CDR3 DNA: TGTGCCATCAGTGGGGGACAAAAAGAGACCCAGTACTTC.